Below, one T cell receptor beta chain is given with its context. Its antigen is still unknown. No base-level quality is on record; no much larger clone is a single base apart. The donors were around 39 Caucasian individuals from Russia, aged roughly 6 to 100 years, who were systemically healthy. Around 10 milliliters of peripheral blood were drawn from each donor into EDTA-treated Vacutainer tubes. PBMCs were isolated by Ficoll-Paque density-gradient centrifugation, with at least 6.5 million obtained per sample. Total RNA was extracted from PBMCs with Trizol reagent, with at least 5 micrograms obtained per sample. Naive CD45RAhigh/CD27high T cell percentages were measured by flow cytometry on a PBMC aliquot from every donor. The entry originates in a study of blood T cells in healthy people across ages (dated by TCRdb to the mid-2010s). A note on the overall study: Template switching captured roughly one uniquely barcoded TCR beta cDNA molecule per two T cells in model experiments. The donors were split into four age groups: young (average around 17 years), middle-aged (roughly 42), aged (approximately 60) and long-lived (roughly 86). The study analyzed two additional independent replicas of 1 million unique cDNA reads from the same blood draw for two donors, one aged 18 to 29 and one aged 80 or older. Using deep sequencing normalized with unique cDNA molecular identifiers, the study measured how TCR beta repertoire diversity changes with age. Donors of different ages were randomly distributed across sequencing lanes to avoid experimental bias. What the work shows at the level of the full study, not this receptor alone: Compared with the aged group, the long-lived group had more naive CD4+ T cells, fewer expanded clones and increased TCR diversity, a pattern suggesting age selection. As age increased, observed TCR beta diversity per million T cells dropped in a roughly linear way, and a significant reduction was already evident by age roughly 40. Conclusive comparison of naive and antigen-experienced compartments was prevented by the profiling of bulk unsorted PBMCs. Total diversity estimates from one million sequenced T cells were considered lower bounds and underestimates. A strong correlation was found between observed TCR beta diversity and the percentage of naive T cells measured by flow cytometry. Because the CMV infection status of the donors was unknown, age-related changes in expanded clonotypes may potentially have been confounded.

Receptor libraries were prepared by 5' RACE. A second PCR of roughly 7 to 11 cycles was performed with a sample-barcoded 5' primer and a J-beta primer mix. Each TCR beta cDNA molecule received a unique molecular identifier from a template-switch 5' adaptor carrying 12 random nucleotides. At least 3 million CDR3-containing paired-end reads were obtained from each sample. First-strand cDNA was synthesized from all RNA with the Mint cDNA synthesis kit, primed by a TRBC-specific oligonucleotide. Following uracil-DNA glycosylase treatment, all cDNA underwent a first 18-cycle PCR with the universal primers M1SS and BC2_uni_R. Per the authors' processing: Normalization of each sample was performed by random selection of 1 million high-quality reads, each carrying a distinct molecular identifier. Reads sharing molecular identifiers were discarded rather than binned into consensus sequences. MiTCR, run with a Q25 quality threshold and the strictest error-elimination algorithm, handled CDR3 identification, clonotype clustering and error correction. A nonparametric unseen species model using Euler transformation provided a lower-bound estimate of total TCR beta diversity. TCRdb reanalyzed the raw reads on its own, using fastp at Q25 for trimming and MiXCR for clone calling, and kept in-frame beta chains. Each CDR3 protein appears once, grouped with its most common genes and DNA. V and J calls and clone size were set by TCRdb, not the authors. Counted in this sample were approximately 1,700,000 distinct CDR3 sequences; 39% of them appeared once. About 23% of the sample is in the top ten clones.

CDR3 length: 15 amino acids, cysteine to phenylalanine. The only DNA kept is the CDR3, 45 bases in frame from the first base. V is pared back by 2 bases and J by 13 bases, with 21 bases lying between the germline termini. CDR1 and CDR2 were assigned from the germline V gene (reference sequence) as SEHNR and FQNEAQ. The chain employs TRBV7-9 and TRBJ2-4; TRBD1 could be the D gene, as 6 bases match. Sequenced input: blood. This TCR was recovered from a human donor in good health. CDR3 reads: CASSLYRAGYNEQYF. The bases are TGTGCCAGCAGCTTATACAGGGCAGGTTACAATGAGCAGTACTTC.